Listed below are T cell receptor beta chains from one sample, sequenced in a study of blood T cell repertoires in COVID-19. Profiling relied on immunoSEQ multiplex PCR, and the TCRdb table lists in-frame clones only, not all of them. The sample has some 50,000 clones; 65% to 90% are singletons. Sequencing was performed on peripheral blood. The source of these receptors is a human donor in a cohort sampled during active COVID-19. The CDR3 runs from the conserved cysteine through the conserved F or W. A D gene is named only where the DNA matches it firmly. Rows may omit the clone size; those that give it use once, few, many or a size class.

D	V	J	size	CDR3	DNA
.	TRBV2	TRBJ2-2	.	CASGRGGTGELFF	TGTGCCAGCGGTAGGGGCGGCACCGGGGAGCTGTTTTTT
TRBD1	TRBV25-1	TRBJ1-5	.	CASSPGTGNNQPQHF	TGTGCCAGCAGTCCAGGGACAGGGAACAATCAGCCCCAGCATTTT
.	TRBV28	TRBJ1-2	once	CASNSHTTPGDVF	TGTGCCAGCAACTCCCACACTACGCCGGGGGACGTCTTC
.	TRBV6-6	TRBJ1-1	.	CASSLRSGGTEAFF	TGTGCCAGCAGTCTTAGGTCCGGCGGGACTGAAGCTTTCTTT
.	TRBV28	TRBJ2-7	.	CASRENRYEQYF	TGTGCCAGCCGGGAGAATCGCTACGAGCAGTACTTC
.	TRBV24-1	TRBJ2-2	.	CATSPGLRGELFF	TGTGCCACCAGTCCCGGGTTGAGAGGGGAGCTGTTTTTT
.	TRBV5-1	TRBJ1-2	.	CASSPVLGSSYGYTF	TGCGCCAGCAGCCCCGTATTGGGCAGCAGCTATGGCTACACCTTC
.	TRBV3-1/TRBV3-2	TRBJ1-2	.	CASKNGGGYTF	TGTGCCAGCAAGAACGGGGGAGGCTACACCTTC
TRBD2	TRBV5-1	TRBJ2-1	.	CASSTDPAGASNEQFF	TGCGCCAGCAGCACCGATCCAGCGGGGGCCAGCAATGAGCAGTTCTTC
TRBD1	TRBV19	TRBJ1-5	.	CASTARGNQPQHF	TGTGCCAGTACCGCCAGGGGGAATCAGCCCCAGCATTTT
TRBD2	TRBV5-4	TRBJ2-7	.	CASKRLAGGPYEQYF	TGTGCCAGCAAAAGACTAGCGGGAGGGCCTTACGAGCAGTACTTC
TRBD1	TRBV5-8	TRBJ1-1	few	CASSDYRGNTEAFF	TGTGCCAGCAGTGATTACAGGGGGAACACTGAAGCTTTCTTT
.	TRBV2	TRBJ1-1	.	CASSGEGGRAFF	TGTGCCAGCAGTGGCGAAGGAGGTAGGGCTTTCTTT
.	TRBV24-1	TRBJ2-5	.	CATSEGAQETQYF	TGTGCCACCAGTGAAGGGGCACAAGAGACCCAGTACTTC
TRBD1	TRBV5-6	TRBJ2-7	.	CASSLVGTGFPYEQYF	TGTGCCAGCAGCCTGGTAGGGACAGGGTTTCCCTACGAGCAGTACTTC